The 28 T cell receptor beta chains presented below share a single source sample, sequenced in a study of memory CD4+ T cells and cytomegalovirus serostatus. Single viable CD3+CD4+CD8-CD45RO+ cells were sorted as the memory CD4+ T cells. Sequencing was performed with immunoSEQ multiplex PCR; in TCRdb, only in-frame clones are kept and a portion is missing. The sample holds about 27,000 clones, 75% to 80% seen once. The material sequenced was memory CD4+ T cells from blood. Receptors originate from an adult in good health and CMV-seronegative.

This clone was recorded a few times. The genes are TRBV6-6 and TRBJ1-4; no clear D. This CDR3 is built from 12 residues. The V gene's germline CDR1 is MNHNY and CDR2 SVGAGI (reference sequence). With 9 bases removed from V and 5 bases from J, the gap between germline ends came to 10 bases. DNA for the CDR3: TGTGCCAGTGGACTGGAGAATGAAAAACTGTTTTTT. Amino acid sequence: CASGLENEKLFF.

This chain links TRBV5-1 with TRBJ1-1; 8 bases align to TRBD1. The J segment lost 1 base and the V segment lost 0 bases, leaving 8 bases of the junction unmatched. This CDR3 is built from 17 residues. From germline, CDR1 is SGHRS and CDR2 YFSETQ. CDR3 sequence: CASSLALYGQGNTEAFF. CDR3 nucleotides: TGCGCCAGCAGCTTGGCCCTCTATGGACAGGGGAACACTGAAGCTTTCTTT.

This clone appeared once. CDR3 DNA sequence: TGTGCCAGCAGCTTACTGTCCGGGATCGGAAACACCATATATTTT. Residues: CASSLLSGIGNTIYF. This rearrangement joins TRBV7-2 to TRBJ1-3; D call uncertain. The germline V gene has CDR1 SGHTA and CDR2 FQGNSA. V was clipped by 2 bases and J by 4 bases, with 12 bases between them. The CDR3 has 15 residues.

This clone has more than one count but fewer than ten. J is TRBJ1-2 and V is TRBV6-5, with 7 nucleotides matching TRBD1. Germline assignment: CDR1 MNHEY and CDR2 SVGAGI. The CDR3 is 13 residues long. Germline trimming cut 4 bases from V and 6 bases from J; bases unmatched to any gene: 5. The CDR3 DNA sequence: TGTGCCAGCAGTTTCGGGACAGCTGATGGCTACACCTTC. Protein sequence: CASSFGTADGYTF.

The chain couples TRBV21-1 to TRBJ1-1; TRBD1 is the table's D call, not checked against the DNA. TRBV21-1 is designated a pseudogene. The CDR3 is made up of 13 amino acids. For the CDR3, the DNA is TGTGCCAGCACATCCAGGGGGAACACTGAAGCTTTCTTT. Translated, it gives CASTSRGNTEAFF.

This clone has only one observation. The rearrangement links TRBV6-5 to TRBJ1-1, with TRBD1 matching over 9 bases. This CDR3 has 12 amino acids. After removal of 10 bases from V and 8 bases from J, the junction contained 8 bases not matched to a gene. Germline CDR1 MNHEY, CDR2 SVGAGI. CDR3 residues: CAISGTGSEAFF. The CDR3 DNA is TGTGCCATCAGCGGGACAGGGTCAGAAGCTTTCTTT.

The J gene is TRBJ2-5, the V gene TRBV7-2; 7 nucleotides line up with TRBD1. The CDR3 spans 13 residues. The germline V gene encodes CDR1 SGHTA and CDR2 FQGNSA. V lost 8 bases to trimming and J lost 5 bases; unmatched junction nucleotides: 8. CDR3 region: CASGPDRRETQYF. CDR3 bases: TGTGCCAGCGGCCCGGACAGGCGGGAGACCCAGTACTTC.

The V call is TRBV4-3, the J call TRBJ1-5; D remains ambiguous. The CDR3 consists of 13 residues. The germline CDR1 and CDR2 sequences are LGHNA and YSLEER. Trimming left V 0 bases short and J 5 bases short, with 5 bases between. DNA for the CDR3: TGCGCCAGCAGCCAAGATGGAGATCAGCCCCAGCATTTT. Its translation: CASSQDGDQPQHF.

This sequence joins TRBV28 and TRBJ1-4; perhaps TRBD1 as D (6 bases). From germline, CDR1 is MDHEN and CDR2 SYDVKM. Trimming stripped 7 bases from V and 7 bases from J, with 16 bases between. The CDR3 runs 14 residues. In DNA form, the CDR3 reads TGTGCCAGCAATTCCAGGGGTGGAGTTGAAAAACTGTTTTTT. Amino acid sequence: CASNSRGGVEKLFF. Full variable domain (missing parts from reference TRBV28 and TRBJ1-4): DVKVTQSSRYLVKRTGEKVFLECVQDMDHENMFWYRQDPGLGLRLIYFSYDVKMKEKGDIPEGYSVSREKKERFSLILESASTNQTSMYLCASNSRGGVEKLFFGSGTQLSVL.

The V and J genes are TRBV11-3 and TRBJ1-2; D gene uncertain. Germline V lookup: CDR1 SGHNT, CDR2 YENEEA. V gave up 11 bases and J gave up 7 bases, with 23 bases separating them. The CDR3 runs to 14 residues. In DNA, the CDR3 is TGTGCCGGCGACCGATCCGTCAGGAGAATTGGCTACACCTTC. Translating it yields CAGDRSVRRIGYTF.

The chain has TRBV19 and TRBJ1-1; D is possibly TRBD1 (6 bases). The V gene lost 6 bases and the J gene lost 8 bases, with 16 bases spanning the gap. Germline V gene data show CDR1 as LNHDA and CDR2 as SQIVND (reference sequence). CDR3 length equals 13 residues. The CDR3 is CASSLQGSWEAFF. The CDR3 nucleotides are TGTGCCAGTAGCCTACAGGGATCCTGGGAAGCTTTCTTT.

The V call is TRBV16, the J call TRBJ1-2; D unresolved. The CDR3 spans 13 residues. The V gene's germline CDR1 is KGHSY and CDR2 FQNENV. With 4 bases removed from V and 2 bases from J, the gap between germline ends came to 8 bases. The CDR3 spells CASSRGPNYGYTF. CDR3 DNA sequence: TGTGCCAGCAGCCGCGGACCGAACTATGGCTACACCTTC.

This chain joins TRBV11-2 and TRBJ2-2; possible D gene TRBD1, 6 bases. The CDR3 is 14 amino acids. The germline CDR1 and CDR2 sequences are SGHAT and FQNNGV. V was trimmed by 8 bases and J by 0 bases, leaving 10 bases between them. In DNA form, the CDR3 reads TGTGCCAGCCCCCGGACAGCGAACACCGGGGAGCTGTTTTTT. The encoded protein is CASPRTANTGELFF.

The gene calls are TRBV5-3 and TRBJ1-2; D is ambiguous. TRBV5-3 is sorted into the ORF group, with uncertain function. V lost 0 bases and J 5 bases, leaving 17 bases between the germline ends. CDR3 length: 16 amino acids. CDR3 DNA sequence: TGTGCCAGAAGCTTGGTTTCGGCAGAATTCAGATATGGCTACACCTTC. This encodes CARSLVSAEFRYGYTF.

V and J are TRBV4-2 and TRBJ2-7; 7 bases align to TRBD1. There are 15 residues in the CDR3. J was trimmed by 3 bases and V by 0 bases; bases with no gene match: 5. In germline, CDR1 is LGHNA, CDR2 YNFKEQ. The CDR3 here is CASSQEGQVGYEQYF. The CDR3 DNA is TGTGCCAGCAGCCAAGAAGGACAGGTCGGCTACGAGCAGTACTTC.

This clone occurred once. The rearrangement joins TRBV19 to TRBJ2-5; perhaps TRBD2 as D (6 bases). Trimming took 2 bases from V and 7 from J, leaving 29 bases between them. This CDR3 comprises 19 residues. The germline gives CDR1 LNHDA, CDR2 SQIVND (reference sequence). DNA for the CDR3: TGTGCCAGTAGTATACAGAATCTCCTCGGGACTCCAGAACGGGGGACCCAGTACTTC. It encodes CASSIQNLLGTPERGTQYF.

The genes are TRBV19 and TRBJ1-5; 12 positions agree with TRBD1. The trim removed 5 bases at V and 6 bases at J, leaving 5 bases unmatched. This CDR3 is built from 15 residues. From germline, CDR1 is LNHDA and CDR2 SQIVND (reference sequence). CDR3 residues: CASSGTGGPGQPQHF. CDR3 nucleotide sequence: TGTGCCAGTAGTGGGACAGGGGGCCCTGGTCAGCCCCAGCATTTT.

This clone has just a few counts. V and J are TRBV7-9 and TRBJ1-1, with unresolved D. Trimming removed 1 base from V and 0 bases from J, with 6 bases in between. The germline gives CDR1 SEHNR, CDR2 FQNEAQ (reference sequence). The CDR3 runs to 14 residues. The CDR3 nucleotides read TGTGCCAGCAGCTTAGGGCAGATGAACACTGAAGCTTTCTTT. The encoded protein is CASSLGQMNTEAFF.

The J gene is TRBJ1-5, the V gene TRBV7-9, with D perhaps matching TRBD1 (6 bases). The CDR3 runs 17 residues. V lost 1 base and J 1 base, leaving 14 bases between the germline ends. CDR1 SEHNR and CDR2 FQNEAQ come from the germline V gene (reference sequence). Written as DNA, the CDR3 is TGTGCCAGCAGCTTAGGAGGGGCAGGGGCGAGCAATCAGCCCCAGCATTTT. Its translation is CASSLGGAGASNQPQHF.

The rearrangement joins TRBV7-9 to TRBJ1-1; D not resolved. This CDR3 comprises 14 residues. V lost 0 bases and J lost 6, with 11 bases in between. Germline V lookup: CDR1 SEHNR, CDR2 FQNEAQ (reference sequence). CDR3 in DNA: TGTGCCAGCAGCTTAGCCTTAGTGACCTCTGAAGCTTTCTTT. Amino acid sequence: CASSLALVTSEAFF.

This rearrangement joins TRBV10-3 to TRBJ2-5; D is undetermined. The CDR3 spans 14 residues. Germline V gene data show CDR1 as ENHRY and CDR2 as SYGVKD. V was clipped by 0 bases and J by 5 bases, with 10 bases between them. The CDR3 here is CAISESALGETQYF. The CDR3 DNA follows: TGTGCCATCAGTGAGTCGGCTCTCGGGGAGACCCAGTACTTC.

This chain uses TRBV10-3 with TRBJ1-5; D call uncertain. CDR3 length: 14 residues. V shed 8 bases and J shed 0 bases, with 11 bases lying between them. Germline loops: CDR1 ENHRY, CDR2 SYGVKD. CDR3 loop: CAIGRENSNQPQHF. The CDR3 DNA sequence: TGTGCCATCGGGCGGGAAAATAGCAATCAGCCCCAGCATTTT.

V gene TRBV9 combines with J gene TRBJ1-1; D ambiguous. With 3 bases removed from V and 1 base from J, the gap between germline ends came to 10 bases. Germline assignment: CDR1 SGDLS and CDR2 YYNGEE. The CDR3 covers 14 residues. The CDR3 nucleotides are TGTGCCAGCAGCGCCTGGACGAAGAACACTGAAGCTTTCTTT. Protein product: CASSAWTKNTEAFF.

The chain combines TRBV27 with TRBJ2-6; D might be TRBD2 (6 bases). The V end was cut by 1 base, the J end by 2 bases, with 6 bases between. From germline, CDR1 is MNHEY and CDR2 SMNVEV (reference sequence). The CDR3 covers 15 residues. The CDR3 is CASSLWGAGANVLTF. The CDR3, as DNA: TGTGCCAGCAGTTTATGGGGGGCTGGGGCCAACGTCCTGACTTTC.

This clone was found a few times. The gene calls are TRBV10-3 and TRBJ2-1; no clear D. This CDR3 is 12 amino acids long. V was pared by 2 bases and J by 7 bases, with 6 bases between. CDR1 is ENHRY and CDR2 is SYGVKD in the germline V gene. CDR3 bases: TGTGCCATCAGTGAGGTAGGGAATGAGCAGTTCTTC. Translating gives CAISEVGNEQFF.

This clone is a singleton in its sample. This chain links TRBV19 with TRBJ1-5; D possibly corresponds to TRBD1 (5 bases). This CDR3 region has 16 residues. CDR1 is LNHDA, CDR2 SQIVND, per germline (reference sequence). The ends were cut back, 2 bases at V and 1 base at J, with 12 bases in the middle. The CDR3 loop is CASSILARQSNQPQHF. DNA of the CDR3: TGTGCCAGTAGTATATTAGCTCGACAGAGCAATCAGCCCCAGCATTTT.

This chain links TRBV5-4 with TRBJ2-7; 9 bases align to TRBD2. CDR1 and CDR2 (germline): SGHNT, YYREEE (reference sequence). J lost 3 bases, V lost 3 bases, and 7 bases had no gene match. This CDR3 comprises 15 residues. The CDR3 sequence: CASSSPGLADYEQYF. CDR3 bases: TGTGCCAGCAGCTCGCCGGGACTAGCAGACTACGAGCAGTACTTC.

In its sample, this clone is medium-sized. The chain couples TRBV6-1 to TRBJ1-2; a weak D match, TRBD1 (5 bases). V lost 5 bases and J 8 bases, leaving 18 bases between the germline ends. CDR3 length equals 14 residues. Per germline, CDR1 MNHNS and CDR2 SASEGT. DNA of the CDR3: TGTGCCAGCAGTTGGAGGGGCATTCTCGACGGCTACACCTTC. It yields the protein CASSWRGILDGYTF.